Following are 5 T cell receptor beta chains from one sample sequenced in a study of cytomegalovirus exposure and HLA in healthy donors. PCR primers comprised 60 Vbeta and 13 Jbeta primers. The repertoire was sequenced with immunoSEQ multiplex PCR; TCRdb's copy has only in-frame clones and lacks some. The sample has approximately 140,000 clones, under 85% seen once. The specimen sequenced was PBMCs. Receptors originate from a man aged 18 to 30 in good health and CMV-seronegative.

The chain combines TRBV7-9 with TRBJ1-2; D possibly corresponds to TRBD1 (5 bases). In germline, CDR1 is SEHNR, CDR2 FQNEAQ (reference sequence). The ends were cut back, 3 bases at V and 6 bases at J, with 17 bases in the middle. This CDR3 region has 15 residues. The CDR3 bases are TGTGCCAGCAGCTTGGGGACGGAAGGGAGGGATGGCTACACCTTC. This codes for CASSLGTEGRDGYTF.

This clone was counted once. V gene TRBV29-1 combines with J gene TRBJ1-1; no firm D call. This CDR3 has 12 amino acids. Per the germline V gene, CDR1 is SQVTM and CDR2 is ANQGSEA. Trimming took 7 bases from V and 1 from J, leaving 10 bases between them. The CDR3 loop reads CSGGLQNTEAFF. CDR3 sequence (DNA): TGCAGCGGTGGACTCCAGAACACTGAAGCTTTCTTT.

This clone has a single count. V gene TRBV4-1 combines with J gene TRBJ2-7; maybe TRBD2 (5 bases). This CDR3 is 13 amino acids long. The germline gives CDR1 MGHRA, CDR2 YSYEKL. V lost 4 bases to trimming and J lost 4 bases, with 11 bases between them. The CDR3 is CASSRGRGYEQYF. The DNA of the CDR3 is TGCGCCAGCAGCCGAGGACGGGGATACGAGCAGTACTTC.

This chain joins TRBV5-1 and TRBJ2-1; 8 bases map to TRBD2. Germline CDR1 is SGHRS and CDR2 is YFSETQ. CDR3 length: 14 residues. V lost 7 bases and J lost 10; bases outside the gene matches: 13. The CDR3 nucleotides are TGCGCCAGCCGATCCTCTGCGGGGGGCGGGGAGCAGTTCTTC. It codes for CASRSSAGGGEQFF.

In DNA form, the CDR3 reads TGTGCCACCAGCAGAGCTCCGGGAAGCCAAGAGACCCAGTACTTC. It codes for CATSRAPGSQETQYF. The chain carries TRBV15 and TRBJ2-5; D is possibly TRBD2 (5 bases). The V gene lost 1 base and the J gene lost 1 base, with 10 bases spanning the gap. The germline V gene has CDR1 LNHNV and CDR2 YYDKDF (reference sequence). The CDR3 loop spans 15 amino acids.